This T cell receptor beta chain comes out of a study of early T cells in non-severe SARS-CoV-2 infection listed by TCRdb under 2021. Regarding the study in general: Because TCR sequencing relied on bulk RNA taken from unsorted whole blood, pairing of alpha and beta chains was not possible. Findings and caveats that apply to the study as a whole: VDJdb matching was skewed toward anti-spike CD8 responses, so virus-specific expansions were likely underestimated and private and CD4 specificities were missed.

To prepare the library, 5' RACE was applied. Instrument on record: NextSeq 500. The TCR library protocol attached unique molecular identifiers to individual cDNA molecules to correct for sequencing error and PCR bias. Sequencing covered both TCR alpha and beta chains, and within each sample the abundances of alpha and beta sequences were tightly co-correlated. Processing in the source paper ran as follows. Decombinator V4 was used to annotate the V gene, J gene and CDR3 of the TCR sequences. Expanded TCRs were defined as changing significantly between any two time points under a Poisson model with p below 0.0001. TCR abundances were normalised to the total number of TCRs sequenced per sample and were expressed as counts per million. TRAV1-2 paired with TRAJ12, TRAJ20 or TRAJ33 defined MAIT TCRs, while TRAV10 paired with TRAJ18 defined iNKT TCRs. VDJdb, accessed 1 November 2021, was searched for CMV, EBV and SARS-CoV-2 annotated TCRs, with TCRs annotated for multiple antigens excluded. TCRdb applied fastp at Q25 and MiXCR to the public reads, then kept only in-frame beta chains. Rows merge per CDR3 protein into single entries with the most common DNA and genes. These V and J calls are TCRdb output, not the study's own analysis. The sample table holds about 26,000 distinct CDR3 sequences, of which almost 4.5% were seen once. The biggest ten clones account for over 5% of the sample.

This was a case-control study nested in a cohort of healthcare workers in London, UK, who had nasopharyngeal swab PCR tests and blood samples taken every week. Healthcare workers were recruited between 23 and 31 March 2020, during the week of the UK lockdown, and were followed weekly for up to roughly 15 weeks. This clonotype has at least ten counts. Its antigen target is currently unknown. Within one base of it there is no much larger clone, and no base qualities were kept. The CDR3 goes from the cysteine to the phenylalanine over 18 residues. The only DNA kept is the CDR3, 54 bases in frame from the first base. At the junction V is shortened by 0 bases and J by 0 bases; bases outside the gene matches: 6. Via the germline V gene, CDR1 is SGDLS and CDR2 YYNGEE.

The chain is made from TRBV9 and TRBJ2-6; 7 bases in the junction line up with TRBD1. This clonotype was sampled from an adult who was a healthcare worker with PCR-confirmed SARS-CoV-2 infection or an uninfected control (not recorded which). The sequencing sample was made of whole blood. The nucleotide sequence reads TGTGCCAGCAGCGTAGCTCGGACAGGAACCTCTGGGGCCAACGTCCTGACTTTC. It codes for CASSVARTGTSGANVLTF. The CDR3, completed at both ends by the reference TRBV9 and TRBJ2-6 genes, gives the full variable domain DSGVTQTPKHLITATGQRVTLRCSPRSGDLSVYWYQQSLDQGLQFLIQYYNGEERAKGNILERFSAQQFPDLHSELNLSSLELGDSALYFCASSVARTGTSGANVLTFGAGSRLTVL.